The 7 T cell receptor beta chains listed next were all sequenced from one sample in a study of T cells after yellow fever vaccination. One entry per CDR3 protein results from TCRdb running MiXCR on the 5' RACE reads. The sample lists 300,000 or so distinct CDR3 sequences, 4% occurring once. The sequencing used PBMCs, collected 5 days after the yellow fever booster vaccination. The receptor set was obtained from a man aged 18 to 35 who received the YFV17D yellow fever vaccine.

In this sample, this clonotype turned up many times. This rearrangement joins TRBV5-1 to TRBJ2-1; D is tentatively TRBD1 or TRBD2 (5 bases each). The CDR3 extends over 14 amino acids. CDR1 and CDR2 (germline): SGHRS, YFSETQ. V gave up 4 bases and J gave up 8 bases, with 16 bases separating them. The CDR3 sequence: CASSTGTRGDEQFF. The CDR3, as DNA: TGCGCCAGCAGCACCGGGACCCGGGGAGATGAGCAGTTCTTC.

This clonotype has more than one count but fewer than ten. An end of the junction does not agree with germline; a read error may underlie this. The chain couples TRBV5-1 to TRBJ2-2; D may be TRBD2 (7 bases). Germline-derived CDR1 and CDR2 are SGHRS and YFSETQ. The CDR3 is made up of 17 amino acids. Here the CDR3 DNA reads TGCGCCAGCAGATTGGGGGCGGGGGCTACGAACACCGGGGAGCTGTTTTTT. It is translated as CASRLGAGATNTGELFF.

This clonotype appeared a few times. The chain has TRBV12-3 or TRBV12-4 and TRBJ1-5; 9 bases map to TRBD1. The CDR3 consists of 14 residues. V trimming: 5 bases; J trimming: 7 bases; junction bases outside the gene matches: 6. DNA of the CDR3: TGTGCCAGCAGTCACAGGGGGCCACGACAGCCCCAGCATTTT. It codes for CASSHRGPRQPQHF.

V is TRBV5-1 and J is TRBJ1-1; 7 bases map to TRBD1. The germline gives CDR1 SGHRS, CDR2 YFSETQ. J was trimmed by 2 bases and V by 7 bases; bases with no gene match: 2. CDR3 size: 12 residues. The CDR3 region has the DNA TGCGCCAGCGCAGGGGGAAACACTGAAGCTTTCTTT. Encoded protein: CASAGGNTEAFF.

This clonotype showed up many times. V and J are TRBV7-2 and TRBJ2-5; D is unclear. The CDR3 is made up of 14 amino acids. Germline CDR1 reads SGHTA; CDR2 reads FQGNSA. The V and J ends lost 4 bases and 1 base respectively, with 10 bases between them. CDR3 sequence: CASSSSKVQETQYF. The CDR3 DNA sequence: TGTGCCAGCAGCTCGAGTAAGGTCCAAGAGACCCAGTACTTC. The whole variable domain, filled in from reference TRBV7-2 and TRBJ2-5, reads GAGVSQSPSNKVTEKGKDVELRCDPISGHTALYWYRQSLGQGLEFLIYFQGNSAPDKSGLPSDRFSAERTGGSVSTLTIQRTQQEDSAVYLCASSSSKVQETQYFGPGTRLLVL.

This clonotype has just a few counts. V usage is TRBV4-1 and J usage is TRBJ1-1, with 7 bases fitting TRBD1. J was trimmed by 5 bases and V by 4 bases; bases with no gene match: 10. The germline CDR1 and CDR2 sequences are MGHRA and YSYEKL. This CDR3 comprises 15 residues. CDR3 region: CASSPQGGAVTEAFF. CDR3 bases: TGCGCCAGCAGCCCCCAGGGGGGGGCGGTTACTGAAGCTTTCTTT.

This clonotype occurred a few times. The DNA of the CDR3 is TGCGCCAGCAGCCAAGAGGTTGGGGCCTATGGCTACACCTTC. It codes for CASSQEVGAYGYTF. The gene calls are TRBV4-3 and TRBJ1-2, with D maybe TRBD1 (5 bases). The CDR3 covers 14 residues. CDR1 and CDR2 from the germline V gene are LGHNA and YSLEER. Between the trimmed V and J ends, which lost 0 bases and 4 bases, there was a span of 9 bases.